Listed below are T cell receptor beta chains from one sample, sequenced in a study of cytomegalovirus exposure and HLA in healthy donors. Data came from immunoSEQ multiplex PCR; TCRdb stores just in-frame clones and leaves some out. The data show about 260,000 clones, 70% to 90% seen once. Sequenced material: PBMCs. The receptors stem from a woman aged 40 to 55 in good health and CMV-seropositive. CDR3s include the opening cysteine and the closing phenylalanine or tryptophan. The order of the fields is J gene, V gene, D gene, clone size, CDR3 DNA, CDR3 protein. The D gene is left open where the match is weak. Some rows have no size entry. The others give once, few or many, or a class for an expanded clone.

J gene: TRBJ1-1; V gene: TRBV5-1; D gene: TRBD1; clone size: .; CDR3 DNA: TGCGCCAGCAGCCGATCGGGGACAGTCATGAACACTGAAGCTTTCTTT; CDR3 protein: CASSRSGTVMNTEAFF
J gene: TRBJ1-1; V gene: TRBV19; D gene: .; clone size: .; CDR3 DNA: TGTGCCAGTAGAAGAGGAGACACTGAAGCTTTCTTT; CDR3 protein: CASRRGDTEAFF
J gene: TRBJ1-2; V gene: TRBV28; D gene: TRBD1; clone size: .; CDR3 DNA: TGTGCCAGCAGTTTAGAGAGACAGGGGGCATATAACTATGGCTACACCTTC; CDR3 protein: CASSLERQGAYNYGYTF
J gene: TRBJ1-3; V gene: TRBV6-5; D gene: .; clone size: .; CDR3 DNA: TGTGCCAGCAGCCCATCATTTCCCTCTGGAAACACCATATATTTT; CDR3 protein: CASSPSFPSGNTIYF
J gene: TRBJ2-1; V gene: TRBV11-2; D gene: TRBD2; clone size: few; CDR3 DNA: TGTGCCAGCAGCCTTAGCGGGAGGGCTGAGCAGTTCTTC; CDR3 protein: CASSLSGRAEQFF
J gene: TRBJ1-2; V gene: TRBV29-1; D gene: TRBD1; clone size: once; CDR3 DNA: TGCAGCGTTGAGAGAGGACAGGGAGGGGACTATGGCTACACCTTC; CDR3 protein: CSVERGQGGDYGYTF
J gene: TRBJ2-2; V gene: TRBV5-6; D gene: TRBD1; clone size: .; CDR3 DNA: TGTGCCAGCAGCTTGCGATGGACAGGAGGCACCGGGGAGCTGTTTTTT; CDR3 protein: CASSLRWTGGTGELFF
J gene: TRBJ2-1; V gene: TRBV5-4; D gene: TRBD2; clone size: .; CDR3 DNA: TGTGCCAGCAGCTTGGAGCTAGCGGGAGCTCATGAGCAGTTCTTC; CDR3 protein: CASSLELAGAHEQFF
J gene: TRBJ2-2; V gene: TRBV28; D gene: .; clone size: once; CDR3 DNA: TGTGCCAGCAGTTTCCGGTGGCAGGCAACGAACACCGGGGAGCTGTTTTTT; CDR3 protein: CASSFRWQATNTGELFF
J gene: TRBJ2-7; V gene: TRBV9; D gene: TRBD2; clone size: few; CDR3 DNA: TGTGCCAGCAGCGTATCGTCTGCCGCGGGAGGGTCCTACGAGCAGTACTTC; CDR3 protein: CASSVSSAAGGSYEQYF
J gene: TRBJ2-7; V gene: TRBV6-6; D gene: .; clone size: .; CDR3 DNA: TGTGCCAGCAGTCAGGCGGACAATTCAGCTTACGAGCAGTACTTC; CDR3 protein: CASSQADNSAYEQYF
J gene: TRBJ2-1; V gene: TRBV7-9; D gene: TRBD2; clone size: .; CDR3 DNA: TGTGCCAGCAGCCCGAAGGGACTAGCGGAATACAATGAGCAGTTCTTC; CDR3 protein: CASSPKGLAEYNEQFF
J gene: TRBJ1-6; V gene: TRBV28; D gene: TRBD1; clone size: .; CDR3 DNA: TGTGCCAGCTCCGGGACAGACTATAATTCACCCCTCCACTTT; CDR3 protein: CASSGTDYNSPLHF
J gene: TRBJ2-5; V gene: TRBV28; D gene: TRBD2; clone size: .; CDR3 DNA: TGTGCCAGCAGTTTATATCCCGGGAGGCAAGAGACCCAGTACTTC; CDR3 protein: CASSLYPGRQETQYF
J gene: TRBJ1-1; V gene: TRBV7-2; D gene: .; clone size: .; CDR3 DNA: TGTGCCAGCAGTGGCGGGGGGGACCCTGAAGCTTTCTTT; CDR3 protein: CASSGGGDPEAFF
J gene: TRBJ2-5; V gene: TRBV7-2; D gene: .; clone size: few; CDR3 DNA: TGTGCCAGCAGCCAATCGTTAGGGGCAGGGGTAGAAGAGACCCAGTACTTC; CDR3 protein: CASSQSLGAGVEETQYF
J gene: TRBJ1-5; V gene: TRBV5-1; D gene: .; clone size: .; CDR3 DNA: TGCGCCAGCAGCTTGGGGGAACAGGGTCAGCCCCAGCATTTT; CDR3 protein: CASSLGEQGQPQHF
J gene: TRBJ1-2; V gene: TRBV27; D gene: .; clone size: .; CDR3 DNA: TGTGCCAGCAGACCGCCTCGGGGAGGTGGCTACACCTTC; CDR3 protein: CASRPPRGGGYTF
J gene: TRBJ2-1; V gene: TRBV6-6; D gene: .; clone size: .; CDR3 DNA: TGTGCCAGCAGTGTCCTTAGCGCGAATGAGCAGTTCTTC; CDR3 protein: CASSVLSANEQFF
J gene: TRBJ2-1; V gene: TRBV28; D gene: TRBD2; clone size: .; CDR3 DNA: TGTGCCAGCAGTTTATCGGGGTCGGCGGGAGTATATGAGCAGTTCTTC; CDR3 protein: CASSLSGSAGVYEQFF
J gene: TRBJ1-2; V gene: TRBV7-2; D gene: .; clone size: .; CDR3 DNA: TGTGCCAGCAGCTTAAAGTCAGATCCTAACTATGGCTACACCTTC; CDR3 protein: CASSLKSDPNYGYTF
J gene: TRBJ1-5; V gene: TRBV19; D gene: .; clone size: few; CDR3 DNA: TGTGCCAGTAGTATAGACCACGCAGGAAGGCGAAATCAGCCCCAGCATTTT; CDR3 protein: CASSIDHAGRRNQPQHF
J gene: TRBJ2-7; V gene: TRBV5-6; D gene: TRBD1; clone size: once; CDR3 DNA: TGTGCCAGCAGCTTGGTTGACAGGGGGGACGAGCAGTACTTC; CDR3 protein: CASSLVDRGDEQYF
J gene: TRBJ2-1; V gene: TRBV25-1; D gene: TRBD2; clone size: .; CDR3 DNA: TGTGCCAGCAGTGAACAAGCTAGCGGGTACTACAATGAGCAGTTCTTC; CDR3 protein: CASSEQASGYYNEQFF
J gene: TRBJ2-1; V gene: TRBV7-3; D gene: TRBD1; clone size: .; CDR3 DNA: TGTGCCAGCAGTTTGGGGACAGGGGGGGGCAATGAGCAGTTCTTC; CDR3 protein: CASSLGTGGGNEQFF
J gene: TRBJ2-2; V gene: TRBV19; D gene: .; clone size: once; CDR3 DNA: TGTGCCAGTAGAAAGGGACAGAACACCGGGGAGCTGTTTTTT; CDR3 protein: CASRKGQNTGELFF
J gene: TRBJ2-1; V gene: TRBV2; D gene: TRBD2; clone size: few; CDR3 DNA: TGTGCCAGCAGTAGCGGGAGCAACAATGAGCAGTTCTTC; CDR3 protein: CASSSGSNNEQFF
J gene: TRBJ2-7; V gene: TRBV2; D gene: .; clone size: few; CDR3 DNA: TGTGCCAGCAGTGTTACCCCCCCAGGGGGAGGAGGTGAGCAGTACTTC; CDR3 protein: CASSVTPPGGGGEQYF
J gene: TRBJ2-5; V gene: TRBV11-3; D gene: .; clone size: .; CDR3 DNA: TGTGCCAGCAGCTTACGGGAGACCCAGTACTTC; CDR3 protein: CASSLRETQYF
J gene: TRBJ2-7; V gene: TRBV7-2; D gene: .; clone size: .; CDR3 DNA: TGTGCCAGCAGCTGGGGCGGCGAGCAGTACTTC; CDR3 protein: CASSWGGEQYF
J gene: TRBJ2-1; V gene: TRBV6-5; D gene: .; clone size: .; CDR3 DNA: TGTGCCAGCAGTCGACTTGACGCGGATGAGCAGTTCTTC; CDR3 protein: CASSRLDADEQFF
J gene: TRBJ2-3; V gene: TRBV14; D gene: .; clone size: once; CDR3 DNA: TGTGCCAGCAGCCAAGCCCGGGGTTTGAGCACAGATACGCAGTATTTT; CDR3 protein: CASSQARGLSTDTQYF
J gene: TRBJ1-1; V gene: TRBV19; D gene: TRBD1; clone size: few; CDR3 DNA: TGTGCCAGTAGGGTTCAGGGGGCGATTGAAGCTTTCTTT; CDR3 protein: CASRVQGAIEAFF
J gene: TRBJ1-2; V gene: TRBV4-2; D gene: TRBD1; clone size: .; CDR3 DNA: TGTGCCAGCAGCCAAGAGCAGGGGGGATTCTATGGCTACACCTTC; CDR3 protein: CASSQEQGGFYGYTF